These T cell receptor beta chains were read from a single sample in a study of T cells in Graves' hyperthyroidism and ophthalmopathy. MiXCR was run by TCRdb on the multiplex PCR reads, yielding one entry per CDR3 protein. This sample carries more than 550,000 distinct CDR3 sequences, about 19% of them seen once, and the ten largest clones take 16%. Sequenced: blood. These receptors were collected from a woman between 45 and 65 years old with Graves' hyperthyroidism that later progressed to Graves' ophthalmopathy. Each CDR3 is given with its conserved first and last residue. The D gene is left open where the match is weak. Clone sizes are given selectively: once, few, many, or a class where the clone is expanded.

CDR3nt: TGTGCCAGCAGCCTAAAGACAGGGGGCACTGAAGCTTTCTTT
CDR3aa: CASSLKTGGTEAFF
j_gene: TRBJ1-1
v_gene: TRBV7-9
abundance: few
d_gene: TRBD1

CDR3nt: TGCAGTGCTAGAAAAGGGTCCAATGAGCAGTACTTC
CDR3aa: CSARKGSNEQYF
j_gene: TRBJ2-7
v_gene: TRBV20-1
abundance: once
d_gene: NA

CDR3nt: TGCAGTGCTGAGACAGGAGACAATCAGCCCCAGCATTTT
CDR3aa: CSAETGDNQPQHF
j_gene: TRBJ1-5
v_gene: TRBV20-1
abundance: many
d_gene: NA

CDR3nt: TGCGCCAGCAGCTCGGACGGTCCTCGCTACGAGCAGTACTTC
CDR3aa: CASSSDGPRYEQYF
j_gene: TRBJ2-7
v_gene: TRBV5-1
abundance: few
d_gene: NA

CDR3nt: TGTGCCAGCAGCTTAGCACTAGCGGGGGTGGACAATGAGCAGTTCTTC
CDR3aa: CASSLALAGVDNEQFF
j_gene: TRBJ2-1
v_gene: TRBV7-9
abundance: many
d_gene: TRBD2

CDR3nt: TGCGCCAGCAGCTGGGACAGGGCAGAGACCCAGTACTTC
CDR3aa: CASSWDRAETQYF
j_gene: TRBJ2-5
v_gene: TRBV5-1
abundance: NA
d_gene: TRBD1

CDR3nt: TGCAGTGCTGGCGGACAGGGAGCAACTAATGAAAAACTGTTTTTT
CDR3aa: CSAGGQGATNEKLFF
j_gene: TRBJ1-4
v_gene: TRBV20-1
abundance: few
d_gene: TRBD1

CDR3nt: TGTGCCAGCAGCTTCGCGGGGAACACCTACGAGCAGTACTTC
CDR3aa: CASSFAGNTYEQYF
j_gene: TRBJ2-7
v_gene: TRBV7-8
abundance: few
d_gene: NA

CDR3nt: TGCGCCAGCAGTGAGTCGGACCAGCCCCAGCATTTT
CDR3aa: CASSESDQPQHF
j_gene: TRBJ1-5
v_gene: TRBV10-2
abundance: NA
d_gene: NA

CDR3nt: TGCAGTGCTATCGTGGGGGGCGGCCAGACCCAGTACTTC
CDR3aa: CSAIVGGGQTQYF
j_gene: TRBJ2-5
v_gene: TRBV20-1
abundance: NA
d_gene: NA

CDR3nt: TGTGCCAGCAGTGATCCTACGGGGAATATAAAAGAGACCCAGTACTTC
CDR3aa: CASSDPTGNIKETQYF
j_gene: TRBJ2-5
v_gene: TRBV2
abundance: few
d_gene: NA

CDR3nt: TGTGCCAGCAGCTTGAATGGTTTGGGGCGCACCGGGGAGCTGTTTTTT
CDR3aa: CASSLNGLGRTGELFF
j_gene: TRBJ2-2
v_gene: TRBV5-4
abundance: few
d_gene: NA

CDR3nt: TGCAGTGCTCCAAAGCTAGCGGGCCCCACAGATACGCAGTATTTT
CDR3aa: CSAPKLAGPTDTQYF
j_gene: TRBJ2-3
v_gene: TRBV20-1
abundance: NA
d_gene: TRBD2

CDR3nt: TGTGCCAGCAGCCAAGCCTACGGGAGGGGAGCGGGCTACACCTTC
CDR3aa: CASSQAYGRGAGYTF
j_gene: TRBJ1-2
v_gene: TRBV14
abundance: few
d_gene: NA

CDR3nt: TGTGCCAGCAGGGGGAGGCTAGCGGGTTACGAGCAGTACTTC
CDR3aa: CASRGRLAGYEQYF
j_gene: TRBJ2-7
v_gene: TRBV6-1
abundance: NA
d_gene: TRBD2

CDR3nt: TGCGCCAGCATCGGGGCCTACAATGAGCAGTTCTTC
CDR3aa: CASIGAYNEQFF
j_gene: TRBJ2-1
v_gene: TRBV5-1
abundance: many
d_gene: NA

CDR3nt: TGCGCCAGCAGCCACGAACTCCCAACTAATGAAAAACTGTTTTTT
CDR3aa: CASSHELPTNEKLFF
j_gene: TRBJ1-4
v_gene: TRBV5-1
abundance: NA
d_gene: NA

CDR3nt: TGTGCCAGCTCACCTCCTCAGGGGGCCAACGTCCTGACTTTC
CDR3aa: CASSPPQGANVLTF
j_gene: TRBJ2-6
v_gene: TRBV18
abundance: NA
d_gene: NA

CDR3nt: TGCAGTGCTAGTGGGACAGGGGGTAGAGGCGAGCAGTACTTC
CDR3aa: CSASGTGGRGEQYF
j_gene: TRBJ2-7
v_gene: TRBV20-1
abundance: many
d_gene: TRBD1

CDR3nt: TGTGCCAGCAGTCCCCTATTAGGACAGCTCTGGGGGACCCAGTACTTC
CDR3aa: CASSPLLGQLWGTQYF
j_gene: TRBJ2-5
v_gene: TRBV27
abundance: few
d_gene: NA

CDR3nt: TGCGCCAGCAGCTCTGACATTGGCACTGAAGCTTTCTTT
CDR3aa: CASSSDIGTEAFF
j_gene: TRBJ1-1
v_gene: TRBV5-1
abundance: many
d_gene: NA

CDR3nt: TGTGCCAGTATTTTAGCGGGGGCCCCCTTGAACACCGGGGAGCTGTTTTTT
CDR3aa: CASILAGAPLNTGELFF
j_gene: TRBJ2-2
v_gene: TRBV19
abundance: NA
d_gene: TRBD2